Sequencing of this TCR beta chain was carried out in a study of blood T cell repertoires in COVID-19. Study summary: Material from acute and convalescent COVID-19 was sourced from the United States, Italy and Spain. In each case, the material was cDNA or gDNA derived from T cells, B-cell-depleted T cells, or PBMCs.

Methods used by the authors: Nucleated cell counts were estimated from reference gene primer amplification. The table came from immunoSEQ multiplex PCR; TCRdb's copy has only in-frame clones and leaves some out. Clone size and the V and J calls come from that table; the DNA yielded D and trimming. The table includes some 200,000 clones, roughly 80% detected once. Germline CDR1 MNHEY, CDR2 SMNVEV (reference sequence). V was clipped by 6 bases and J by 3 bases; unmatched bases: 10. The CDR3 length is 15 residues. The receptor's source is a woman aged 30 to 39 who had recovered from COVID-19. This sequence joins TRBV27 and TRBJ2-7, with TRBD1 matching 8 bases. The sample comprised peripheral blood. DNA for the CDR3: TGTGCCAGCAGCCCTTTGGACAGGGCCTTCTACGAGCAGTACTTC. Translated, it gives CASSPLDRAFYEQYF.